The 31 T cell receptor beta chains in this list originate from one sample, sequenced in a study of human T cells and chemical hapten exposure. TCRdb used MiXCR to reprocess the RACE reads, holding one entry per CDR3 protein. The table includes more than 75,000 distinct CDR3 sequences, over 6.5% detected once. Regarding time point: healthy volunteer bleed at 6 weeks. Total RNA came from unfractionated whole blood. Sequencing used whole blood. The receptors originated from a male donor in good health. Some clones in this sample may be carry-over from other donors' samples.

This clonotype has more than one count but fewer than ten. V and J are TRBV19 and TRBJ2-1, with 13 bases fitting TRBD2. This CDR3 spans 15 amino acids. Per germline, CDR1 LNHDA and CDR2 SQIVND (reference sequence). With 10 bases clipped from V and 10 bases from J, the junction kept 13 bases outside the gene matches. The CDR3 DNA sequence: TGTGCCACTTCCGGGACTAGCGGGATGGGGGGGGAGCAGTTCTTC. Amino acids: CATSGTSGMGGEQFF.

This clonotype was detected only a few times. The V gene is TRBV14, the J gene TRBJ1-4; the D gene is possibly TRBD1 (5 bases). V lost 3 bases to trimming and J lost 4 bases, with 18 bases between them. CDR1 is SGHDN, CDR2 FVKESK, per germline. The CDR3 is 17 residues long. The CDR3 sequence: CASSHEIPGTINEKLFF. Here the CDR3 DNA reads TGTGCCAGCAGCCATGAAATTCCCGGGACCATTAATGAAAAACTGTTTTTT.

This clonotype has at least ten counts. The V gene is TRBV19, the J gene TRBJ2-7; 7 positions match TRBD1. The length of the CDR3 is 14 residues. The V and J ends lost 3 bases and 6 bases, in that order; junction bases with no gene match: 8. CDR1 is LNHDA, CDR2 SQIVND, per germline (reference sequence). CDR3 in amino acids: CASSIGQVEGEQYF. The CDR3 DNA reads TGTGCCAGTAGTATTGGACAGGTCGAGGGCGAGCAGTACTTC.

This chain links TRBV25-1 with TRBJ2-7; 9 bases are a match to TRBD1. V lost 7 bases to trimming and J lost 5 bases; unmatched junction nucleotides: 9. The CDR3 sequence is 14 residues long. Germline CDR1 reads MGHDK; CDR2 reads SYGVNS. CDR3 sequence (DNA): TGTGCCAGCAAGGGACAGGGTAATCCCCACGAGCAGTACTTC. Translation gives CASKGQGNPHEQYF.

This clonotype came up many times. The rearrangement joins TRBV20-1 to TRBJ2-5, with D perhaps matching TRBD1 (6 bases). Germline V gene data show CDR1 as DFQATT and CDR2 as SNEGSKA (reference sequence). V was pared by 5 bases and J by 2 bases, with 21 bases between. The CDR3 length is 16 residues. DNA for the CDR3: TGCAGTGCTCTCCCCCCCAGGGGTAGGGGACAAGAGACCCAGTACTTC. This gives the protein CSALPPRGRGQETQYF.

The chain couples TRBV12-3 or TRBV12-4 to TRBJ2-7; D possibly corresponds to TRBD1 (6 bases). V was clipped by 7 bases and J by 0 bases, with 13 bases between them. The CDR3 contains 14 residues. The chain's CDR3 is CASNRQDSSYEQYF. DNA for the CDR3: TGTGCCAGCAACCGACAGGACAGCTCCTACGAGCAGTACTTC.

This clonotype was detected only a few times. The CDR3 protein is CSVRPLGDVLDTQYF. The CDR3 bases are TGCAGCGTGCGGCCACTCGGCGATGTACTGGATACGCAGTATTTT. J is TRBJ2-3 and V is TRBV29-1; D gene ambiguous. The CDR3 contains 15 residues. V was cut by 6 bases and J by 6 bases, with 22 bases left in between. Germline V CDR1 and CDR2: SQVTM, ANQGSEA.

This clonotype was observed at least ten times. The DNA of the CDR3 is TGTGCCAGCAGCCCTCAAAACATCGGGCAATTCATGGATACGCAGTATTTT. Translating it yields CASSPQNIGQFMDTQYF. V gene TRBV7-2 combines with J gene TRBJ2-3; no clear D. The CDR3 sequence is 17 residues long. Germline loops: CDR1 SGHTA, CDR2 FQGNSA. V dropped 5 bases and J dropped 6 bases, with 24 bases sitting between them.

This clonotype was seen ten or more times. The chain recombines TRBV2 with TRBJ2-1; TRBD2 might be the D (6 bases). V lost 5 bases to trimming and J lost 3 bases, with 11 bases between them. This CDR3 is 14 amino acids long. The V gene's germline CDR1 is SNHLY and CDR2 FYNNEI. The CDR3 is CASSPGEYYNEQFF. In DNA, the CDR3 is TGTGCCAGCAGTCCGGGAGAATACTACAATGAGCAGTTCTTC.

This clonotype has ten or more counts. The chain is built from TRBV15 and TRBJ1-6; D is undetermined. Per the germline V gene, CDR1 is LNHNV and CDR2 is YYDKDF (reference sequence). This CDR3 region has 14 residues. With 1 base removed from V and 7 bases from J, the gap between germline ends came to 8 bases. CDR3 region: CATSRVAGNSPLHF. In nucleotides, the CDR3 is TGTGCCACCAGCAGAGTTGCCGGGAATTCACCCCTCCACTTT.

This clonotype has a handful of counts. The chain combines TRBV27 with TRBJ2-7; D may be TRBD1 (7 bases). V lost 4 bases, J lost 4 bases, and 17 bases lay in between. The CDR3 contains 15 residues. CDR1 is MNHEY and CDR2 is SMNVEV in the germline V gene (reference sequence). The CDR3 loop reads CASSSPEGTVYEQYF. The CDR3 DNA reads as TGTGCCAGCAGTTCCCCGGAGGGGACAGTGTACGAGCAGTACTTC.

The CDR3 sequence is CASSLFGTVVNTEAFF. CDR3 in DNA: TGTGCCAGCAGCTTATTTGGGACAGTGGTGAACACTGAAGCTTTCTTT. The gene calls are TRBV7-2 and TRBJ1-1; 7 bases fit TRBD1. CDR3 length equals 16 residues. The germline V gene has CDR1 SGHTA and CDR2 FQGNSA. The J segment lost 0 bases and the V segment lost 2 bases, leaving 6 bases of the junction unmatched. The full variable domain, rest sourced from reference TRBV7-2 and TRBJ1-1, is GAGVSQSPSNKVTEKGKDVELRCDPISGHTALYWYRQSLGQGLEFLIYFQGNSAPDKSGLPSDRFSAERTGGSVSTLTIQRTQQEDSAVYLCASSLFGTVVNTEAFFGQGTRLTVV.

This chain joins TRBV5-4 and TRBJ2-7, with D unclear. Trimming removed 4 bases at V and 5 bases at J, with 7 bases between. The CDR3 is 11 residues long. Per germline, CDR1 SGHNT and CDR2 YYREEE (reference sequence). The CDR3 is CASSLGHEQYF. The CDR3 DNA sequence: TGTGCCAGCAGCCTCGGCCACGAGCAGTACTTC.

This clonotype has more than one count but fewer than ten. The CDR3 nucleotides are TGTGCCAGCAGCTCGACCTACGAGCAGTACTTC. This codes for CASSSTYEQYF. The gene calls are TRBV12-3 or TRBV12-4 and TRBJ2-7, with D uncertain. This CDR3 comprises 11 residues. The germline V and J ends were trimmed by 6 bases and 2 bases, with 5 bases remaining between them.

The chain couples TRBV24-1 to TRBJ2-1, with 8 nucleotides matching TRBD2. Germline CDR1 is KGHDR and CDR2 is SFDVKD. This CDR3 spans 14 amino acids. After removal of 6 bases from V and 6 bases from J, the junction contained 6 bases not matched to a gene. CDR3 sequence (DNA): TGTGCCACCAGTATTAGCGGGACCGGCAATGAGCAGTTCTTC. Protein sequence: CATSISGTGNEQFF.

This clonotype was counted many times. The rearrangement joins TRBV10-3 to TRBJ2-7; TRBD1 matches at 7 bases. Trimming removed 7 bases from V and 2 bases from J; junction bases left unmatched: 8. The germline V gene has CDR1 ENHRY and CDR2 SYGVKD. CDR3 size: 14 residues. The CDR3 loop is CAITPTGRPYEQYF. The CDR3 nucleotides read TGTGCCATCACCCCGACAGGGCGACCCTACGAGCAGTACTTC.

This rearrangement joins TRBV6-2 or TRBV6-3 to TRBJ2-1, with 9 bases matching TRBD2. Trimming took 2 bases from V and 9 from J; bases not matched to a gene: 5. The CDR3 length is 14 residues. Germline values: CDR1 MNHEY, CDR2 SVGEGT. The chain's CDR3 is CASSYEAGGGEQFF. DNA of the CDR3: TGTGCCAGCAGTTACGAGGCGGGAGGGGGTGAGCAGTTCTTC.

This clonotype has a handful of counts. The chain recombines TRBV24-1 with TRBJ2-1; D may be TRBD1 or TRBD2 (10 bases each). V gave up 4 bases and J gave up 9 bases, with 27 bases separating them. CDR1 is KGHDR and CDR2 is SFDVKD in the germline V gene. There are 18 residues in the CDR3. CDR3 residues: CATSEGQGKRTSGSEQFF. The CDR3 DNA reads TGTGCCACCAGTGAGGGACAGGGGAAGAGGACTAGCGGCAGTGAGCAGTTCTTC.

Of note for this clonotype: A clone one base away is much larger, so this may be a read error. The chain employs TRBV12-5 and TRBJ2-5; D call uncertain. Germline values: CDR1 LGHNT, CDR2 FRNRAP. The CDR3 runs to 14 residues. CDR3: CVSGLVDDGETQYF. CDR3 nucleotides: TGTGTTAGTGGTTTGGTAGACGACGGGGAGACCCAGTACTTC.

This clonotype turned up a few times. V usage is TRBV3-1 and J usage is TRBJ2-7; D remains unclear. V lost 0 bases to trimming and J lost 2 bases, with 14 bases between them. The V gene's germline CDR1 is LGHDT and CDR2 YNNKEL (reference sequence). The CDR3 has 16 amino acids. In nucleotides, the CDR3 is TGTGCCAGCAGCCAAGATGGGGTAGCTCTAACCTACGAGCAGTACTTC. This sequence encodes CASSQDGVALTYEQYF.

J is TRBJ1-2 and V is TRBV12-5; possible D gene TRBD1, 5 bases. Germline V gene sequence: CDR1 LGHNT, CDR2 FRNRAP. V lost 1 base, J lost 6 bases, and 12 bases lay in between. CDR3 size: 14 residues. CDR3 protein: CASGLGGRTHGYTF. Written as DNA, the CDR3 is TGTGCTAGTGGTTTGGGGGGGAGAACCCATGGCTACACCTTC.

J is TRBJ1-5 and V is TRBV6-5; 9 bases match TRBD1. The CDR3 extends over 15 amino acids. J was trimmed by 5 bases and V by 1 base; bases with no gene match: 3. The germline V gene has CDR1 MNHEY and CDR2 SVGAGI. The CDR3 nucleotides are TGTGCCAGCAGTTACTGGGACAGGGATGATCAGCCCCAGCATTTT. Translation gives CASSYWDRDDQPQHF.

The chain employs TRBV27 and TRBJ1-6, with 10 bases that match TRBD1. CDR3 length: 17 residues. Trimming cost V 3 bases and J 5 bases; bases outside gene matches: 7. Germline CDR1 reads MNHEY; CDR2 reads SMNVEV (reference sequence). In DNA form, the CDR3 reads TGTGCCAGCAGTTTTTCTCCCGGGACAGGGGATAATTCACCCCTCCACTTT. This gives the protein CASSFSPGTGDNSPLHF.

This chain links TRBV20-1 with TRBJ1-1; possible D gene TRBD1, 5 bases. Germline V gene lookup returns CDR1 DFQATT and CDR2 SNEGSKA (reference sequence). The germline V and J ends were trimmed by 3 bases and 1 base, with 24 bases remaining between them. This CDR3 contains 18 residues. CDR3 sequence reads: CSASGTGAIKSPNTEAFF. The DNA for the CDR3 is TGCAGTGCTAGCGGAACAGGCGCGATAAAAAGTCCGAACACTGAAGCTTTCTTT.

This clonotype was observed a handful of times. This rearrangement joins TRBV7-9 to TRBJ2-5, with TRBD1 as a possible D gene (5 bases). This CDR3 comprises 15 residues. V lost 0 bases and J 2 bases, leaving 10 bases between the germline ends. Germline loops: CDR1 SEHNR, CDR2 FQNEAQ (reference sequence). CDR3 protein: CASSLAATAQETQYF. CDR3 bases: TGTGCCAGCAGCTTAGCGGCGACAGCACAAGAGACCCAGTACTTC.

The genes are TRBV4-3 and TRBJ1-5; maybe TRBD1 (6 bases). In germline, CDR1 is LGHNA, CDR2 YSLEER. V was clipped by 4 bases and J by 0 bases, with 28 bases between them. CDR3 length: 21 amino acids. The CDR3 spells CASSPPRGPGAEGYSNQPQHF. CDR3 nucleotides: TGCGCCAGCAGCCCCCCCCGGGGGCCAGGGGCCGAGGGATATAGCAATCAGCCCCAGCATTTT.

This clonotype was detected only a few times. The chain employs TRBV25-1 and TRBJ2-7, with TRBD1 identical over 8 bases. The CDR3 is 13 amino acids. V lost 6 bases and J lost 1; bases outside the gene matches: 2. Germline V CDR1 and CDR2: MGHDK, SYGVNS. The CDR3 DNA reads TGTGCCAGCAGCCGACAGGGGTCCTACGAGCAGTACTTC. Its translation: CASSRQGSYEQYF.

This clonotype was seen repeatedly, ten times or more. The rearrangement links TRBV5-1 to TRBJ2-1, with TRBD2 matching over 8 bases. This CDR3 comprises 12 residues. Germline V lookup: CDR1 SGHRS, CDR2 YFSETQ. Trimming at V came to 3 bases and at J to 9 bases, leaving 2 bases not matched to a gene. The DNA for the CDR3 is TGCGCCAGCAGCTCCGGGAGGGGTGAGCAGTTCTTC. Protein sequence: CASSSGRGEQFF.

This clonotype came up a few times. V usage is TRBV5-1 and J usage is TRBJ2-7; D is unclear. The CDR3 covers 15 residues. CDR1 and CDR2 from the germline V gene are SGHRS and YFSETQ. With 7 bases removed from V and 1 base from J, the gap between germline ends came to 18 bases. The CDR3 region is CASFPRPGVSYEQYF. CDR3 sequence (DNA): TGCGCCAGCTTCCCAAGGCCCGGAGTTTCCTACGAGCAGTACTTC.

In its sample, this clonotype was seen a few times. The CDR3 protein is CASSQDGTGQLYGYTF. CDR3 bases: TGCGCCAGCAGCCAAGATGGTACGGGACAGTTATATGGCTACACCTTC. The chain joins TRBV4-1 to TRBJ1-2; 7 nucleotides line up with TRBD1. The CDR3 consists of 16 residues. The germline V gene encodes CDR1 MGHRA and CDR2 YSYEKL. The junction had 9 bases not matched to a gene; V was cut back by 0 bases and J by 5 bases.

J is TRBJ1-5 and V is TRBV27, with TRBD1 as a possible D gene (6 bases). The CDR3 totals 17 residues. V was shortened by 1 base and J by 3 bases, with 16 bases between the two germline ends. The germline V gene has CDR1 MNHEY and CDR2 SMNVEV (reference sequence). CDR3 DNA sequence: TGTGCCAGCAGTTTATATTCTAGAGGGGGATTCAATCAGCCCCAGCATTTT. It translates to CASSLYSRGGFNQPQHF.